The 21 T cell receptor beta chains presented below share a single source sample, sequenced in a study of T cell changes during pregnancy in multiple sclerosis (dated by TCRdb to between 2018 and 2021). The method behind the library was the immunoSEQ multiplex PCR assay. TCRdb limited this immuneACCESS table to in-frame rearrangements with V and J called. A share of clones is missing; checked studies link under half to unresolved V genes, and the rest is unexplained. Present in this sample are more than 65,000 clones, roughly 92% of which were seen just once. Approximately 0.2% of the sample comes from the top ten. This sample comprised CD4+ T cells from peripheral blood mononuclear cells, obtained before pregnancy. The receptors were sampled from a female donor with multiple sclerosis, enrolled in a pregnancy study.

About this clone: Additional DNA sequences in this sample encode the identical CDR3. The CDR3 DNA is TGTGCCAGCCGCCGGGGGGCCAACGTCCTGACTTTC. Its protein product is CASRRGANVLTF. J is TRBJ2-6 and V is TRBV5-6; D unclear. Germline CDR1 is SGHDT and CDR2 is YYEEEE. V was trimmed by 7 bases and J by 4 bases, leaving 6 bases between them. The CDR3 sequence is 12 residues long.

The rearrangement uses TRBV11-3 and TRBJ1-1; D uncertain. The CDR3 runs to 14 residues. Germline CDR1 is SGHNT and CDR2 is YENEEA. Trimming cost V 6 bases and J 1 base, with 12 bases left between them. CDR3 sequence reads: CASSSQAANTEAFF. The CDR3 region has the DNA TGTGCCAGCAGTTCCCAGGCTGCGAACACTGAAGCTTTCTTT. Full variable domain (outside the CDR3, taken from reference TRBV11-3 and TRBJ1-1): EAGVVQSPRYKIIEKKQPVAFWCNPISGHNTLYWYLQNLGQGPELLIRYENEEAVDDSQLPKDRFSAERLKGVDSTLKIQPAELGDSAVYLCASSSQAANTEAFFGQGTRLTVV.

The chain joins TRBV5-4 to TRBJ2-5, with D maybe TRBD1 (5 bases). Germline V lookup: CDR1 SGHNT, CDR2 YYREEE (reference sequence). The ends were cut back, 4 bases at V and 0 bases at J, with 16 bases in the middle. The CDR3 is 16 residues long. The CDR3 DNA sequence: TGTGCCAGCAGCCGCGATCCGACAGCGTACCAAGAGACCCAGTACTTC. Amino acids: CASSRDPTAYQETQYF.

The table lists this clone with a count of one. The CDR3 loop reads CASSEATRETQYF. In nucleotides, the CDR3 is TGTGCCAGCAGTGAAGCTACGAGAGAGACCCAGTACTTC. The rearrangement joins TRBV2 to TRBJ2-5, with D unclear. The CDR3 sequence is 13 residues long. The V end lost 0 bases, the J end lost 4 bases, and 6 bases lay between the germline ends. Germline CDR1 reads SNHLY; CDR2 reads FYNNEI.

The V call is TRBV28, the J call TRBJ1-4, with a tentative D call TRBD1 (5 bases). V was shortened by 2 bases and J by 4 bases, with 8 bases between the two germline ends. This CDR3 comprises 14 residues. CDR1 and CDR2 (germline): MDHEN, SYDVKM. DNA for the CDR3: TGTGCCAGCAGTTTACAGGGTGGTAATGAAAAACTGTTTTTT. The encoded protein is CASSLQGGNEKLFF.

This chain links TRBV2 with TRBJ1-1; a weak D match, TRBD1 (5 bases). The CDR3 length is 14 residues. V gave up 4 bases and J gave up 1 base, with 10 bases separating them. Germline V gene sequence: CDR1 SNHLY, CDR2 FYNNEI. CDR3 in amino acids: CASSAQVTNTEAFF. CDR3 coding DNA: TGTGCCAGCAGTGCACAGGTTACGAACACTGAAGCTTTCTTT. Using reference TRBV2 and TRBJ1-1 for the parts outside the CDR3, the full variable domain is EPEVTQTPSHQVTQMGQEVILRCVPISNHLYFYWYRQILGQKVEFLVSFYNNEISEKSEIFDDQFSVERPDGSNFTLKIRSTKLEDSAMYFCASSAQVTNTEAFFGQGTRLTVV.

V gene TRBV2 combines with J gene TRBJ1-5, with D maybe TRBD1 (5 bases). Deletions cut 5 bases from V and 2 bases from J, with 13 bases between. The CDR3 contains 15 residues. Germline V CDR1 and CDR2: SNHLY, FYNNEI. CDR3 protein: CASSPGKVGNQPQHF. CDR3 DNA sequence: TGTGCCAGCAGTCCAGGGAAGGTGGGCAATCAGCCCCAGCATTTT. Full variable domain (outside the CDR3, taken from reference TRBV2 and TRBJ1-5): EPEVTQTPSHQVTQMGQEVILRCVPISNHLYFYWYRQILGQKVEFLVSFYNNEISEKSEIFDDQFSVERPDGSNFTLKIRSTKLEDSAMYFCASSPGKVGNQPQHFGDGTRLSIL.

The chain uses TRBV2 and TRBJ2-7; possible D gene TRBD2, 5 bases. Germline CDR1 and CDR2: SNHLY and FYNNEI. The CDR3 runs 11 residues. V lost 7 bases and J 6 bases, leaving 10 bases between the germline ends. CDR3 protein: CASKRAGEQYF. CDR3 sequence (DNA): TGTGCCAGCAAGAGGGCGGGCGAGCAGTACTTC.

The table lists this clone with a count of one. The chain links TRBV29-1 to TRBJ2-3; 11 bases fit TRBD2. Germline CDR1 SQVTM, CDR2 ANQGSEA. With V trimmed by 6 bases and J by 4 bases, 6 bases remained unmatched. This CDR3 spans 14 amino acids. CDR3 DNA sequence: TGCAGCGTGGTCACTAGCGGGGGTGCAGATACGCAGTATTTT. It yields the protein CSVVTSGGADTQYF.

The chain couples TRBV2 to TRBJ1-4, with 7 bases aligning to TRBD1. The J segment lost 4 bases and the V segment lost 4 bases, leaving 3 bases of the junction unmatched. CDR1 SNHLY and CDR2 FYNNEI come from the germline V gene. The CDR3 length is 14 residues. The CDR3 DNA is TGTGCCAGCAGTGCGACAGGGAATAATGAAAAACTGTTTTTT. Protein: CASSATGNNEKLFF.

The chain employs TRBV27 and TRBJ2-7; TRBD2 aligns across 7 bases. CDR1 MNHEY and CDR2 SMNVEV come from the germline V gene (reference sequence). The CDR3 covers 15 residues. V was clipped by 3 bases and J by 3 bases; unmatched bases: 8. CDR3 sequence reads: CASSFSSGGRYEQYF. The CDR3 DNA is TGTGCCAGCAGTTTTAGTTCGGGGGGACGCTACGAGCAGTACTTC.

A single count supports this clone. The chain couples TRBV5-1 to TRBJ1-1; D ambiguous. With 0 bases removed from V and 4 bases from J, the gap between germline ends came to 13 bases. Germline V lookup: CDR1 SGHRS, CDR2 YFSETQ. The CDR3 totals 15 residues. Written as DNA, the CDR3 is TGCGCCAGCAGCTTGGAAAGCAGGTTATCCACTGAAGCTTTCTTT. Its protein product is CASSLESRLSTEAFF. Full variable domain (missing parts from reference TRBV5-1 and TRBJ1-1): KAGVTQTPRYLIKTRGQQVTLSCSPISGHRSVSWYQQTPGQGLQFLFEYFSETQRNKGNFPGRFSGRQFSNSRSEMNVSTLELGDSALYLCASSLESRLSTEAFFGQGTRLTVV.

In this sample, this clone turned up once. The chain is built from TRBV9 and TRBJ1-1; 8 bases agree with TRBD1. Germline loops: CDR1 SGDLS, CDR2 YYNGEE. The CDR3 loop spans 16 amino acids. V gave up 0 bases and J gave up 4 bases; unmatched junction bases: 8. The chain's CDR3 is CASSVGQGALSTEAFF. In DNA, the CDR3 is TGTGCCAGCAGCGTAGGGCAGGGGGCGCTTTCCACTGAAGCTTTCTTT.

The chain is built from TRBV5-4 and TRBJ2-2; D not resolved. The length of the CDR3 is 15 residues. Per germline, CDR1 SGHNT and CDR2 YYREEE (reference sequence). Trimming pared 0 bases from V and 2 bases from J, leaving 8 bases between. The CDR3 DNA reads TGTGCCAGCAGCTTGGGCAGGCCAAACACCGGGGAGCTGTTTTTT. It specifies CASSLGRPNTGELFF.

The chain uses TRBV6-6 and TRBJ1-2; D remains ambiguous. Germline CDR1 reads MNHNY; CDR2 reads SVGAGI (reference sequence). V lost 0 bases and J 8 bases, leaving 10 bases between the germline ends. The CDR3 spans 13 residues. As DNA, the CDR3 is TGTGCCAGCAGTTACTCCACATCTCCCGGCTACACCTTC. Translation: CASSYSTSPGYTF.

This rearrangement joins TRBV29-1 to TRBJ2-2; perhaps TRBD2 as D (5 bases). This CDR3 is 13 amino acids long. V lost 7 bases and J 4 bases, leaving 13 bases between the germline ends. The germline CDR1 and CDR2 sequences are SQVTM and ANQGSEA. The CDR3 spells CSGSKEGTGELFF. For the CDR3, the DNA is TGCAGCGGGTCTAAAGAGGGCACCGGGGAGCTGTTTTTT.

Concerning this clone itself: Different DNA sequences within this sample yield the same CDR3. The rearrangement joins TRBV9 to TRBJ1-3; weak D call: TRBD1 (6 bases). From germline, CDR1 is SGDLS and CDR2 YYNGEE. V lost 2 bases to trimming and J lost 1 base, with 10 bases between them. CDR3 length: 15 amino acids. The CDR3 protein is CASSVGGLSGNTIYF. The DNA of the CDR3 is TGTGCCAGCAGCGTGGGGGGGCTATCTGGAAACACCATATATTTT.

The V and J genes are TRBV5-5 and TRBJ2-7; tentatively, D is TRBD2 (6 bases). Germline V gene data show CDR1 as SGHKS and CDR2 as YYEKEE (reference sequence). Trimming took off 0 bases at V and 4 bases at J, with 14 bases between the two ends. This CDR3 comprises 15 residues. The CDR3 spells CASSLAGGIEYEQYF. As DNA, the CDR3 is TGTGCCAGCAGCTTGGCCGGCGGGATCGAGTACGAGCAGTACTTC.

Only one count was recorded for this clone. CDR3 DNA sequence: TGTGCCTTCGAACAGGGGGCCTACGAGCAGTACTTC. This translates into CAFEQGAYEQYF. V is TRBV30 and J is TRBJ2-7; 8 bases are a match to TRBD1. V shed 7 bases, J shed 2 bases, and the junction held 4 bases outside the gene matches. Germline V gene sequence: CDR1 GTSNPN, CDR2 SVGIG (reference sequence). The CDR3 has 12 amino acids.

This chain joins TRBV27 and TRBJ1-1; no clear D gene. The V gene's germline CDR1 is MNHEY and CDR2 SMNVEV (reference sequence). The CDR3 length is 12 residues. With 4 bases removed from V and 3 bases from J, the gap between germline ends came to 6 bases. The CDR3 DNA reads as TGTGCCAGCAGTTCCCTATACACTGAAGCTTTCTTT. Protein product: CASSSLYTEAFF.

The gene calls are TRBV7-9 and TRBJ1-4, with unresolved D. Looked up from germline, CDR1 is SEHNR and CDR2 is FQNEAQ (reference sequence). Deletions cut 1 base from V and 1 base from J, with 10 bases between. This CDR3 has 16 amino acids. The CDR3 loop is CASSLGRTVTNEKLFF. CDR3 coding DNA: TGTGCCAGCAGCTTAGGACGAACAGTAACTAATGAAAAACTGTTTTTT.